Presented here are 23 T cell receptor beta chains from one specimen sequenced in a study of CXCR3-negative and CXCR3-positive naive CD8 T cells. The authors prepared UMI-labeled TRB cDNA libraries by 5' RACE. For each CDR3 protein, TCRdb gives one entry from its re-call of the 5' RACE reads, without DNA. In total, the table holds about 62,000 distinct CDR3 sequences. Sequenced sample: naive CXCR3- CD8+ T cells from blood. Stated subset: CD45RO-CCR7+CD27+CD95- naive CD8+ T cells lacking CXCR3 (TNR3-). Source of these receptors: a human donor in good health. Some clones in this sample may be carry-over from other donors' samples.

J is TRBJ2-1 and V is TRBV20-1; the TCRdb call, TRBD2, lacks DNA for checking. Germline V CDR1 and CDR2: DFQATT, SNEGSKA (reference sequence). The CDR3 has 12 amino acids. Here the CDR3 reads CSRASDEREQFF.

The rearrangement joins TRBV12-3 or TRBV12-4 to TRBJ2-1; TCRdb names TRBD1, which stays unverified in the absence of DNA. The CDR3 runs 19 residues. The CDR3 spells CASSSPRISVTSSYNEQFF.

The chain uses TRBV15 and TRBJ2-7; without DNA, the TCRdb call of TRBD2 cannot be checked. The germline gives CDR1 LNHNV, CDR2 YYDKDF (reference sequence). The CDR3 has 17 amino acids. CDR3 loop: CATSREPSTYTSYEQYF.

CDR3 sequence: CASSTRAWARDRGLTEAFF. The chain uses TRBV3-1 and TRBJ1-1; TCRdb gives TRBD1 as the D gene, but with no DNA this cannot be confirmed. The germline V gene encodes CDR1 LGHDT and CDR2 YNNKEL (reference sequence). The CDR3 is made up of 19 amino acids.

V gene TRBV12-3 or TRBV12-4 combines with J gene TRBJ2-1; TCRdb reports TRBD1, a call that lacks DNA to check it against. CDR3 length: 15 residues. This CDR3 reads CASRNLDRVVNEQFF.

The rearrangement uses TRBV28 and TRBJ1-1; the D call of TRBD1 rests on TCRdb alone, since no DNA is present to check it. The CDR3 sequence is 15 residues long. Germline V CDR1 and CDR2: MDHEN, SYDVKM. The CDR3 here is CASSLLYGGLPEAFF.

The V call is TRBV29-1, the J call TRBJ2-2; absent DNA, TCRdb's TRBD1 call cannot be checked. Germline CDR1 and CDR2: SQVTM and ANQGSEA. The CDR3 is made up of 13 amino acids. CDR3 region: CSVESGTTGELFF.

This rearrangement joins TRBV6-4 to TRBJ2-1; without DNA, the TCRdb call of TRBD1 cannot be checked. The CDR3 spans 15 residues. Germline assignment: CDR1 MRHNA and CDR2 SNTAGT. CDR3 loop: CASSDSARAGDEQFF.

The chain combines TRBV7-8 with TRBJ2-3; the D gene TCRdb calls, TRBD1, cannot be checked with no DNA. There are 14 residues in the CDR3. Germline V gene lookup returns CDR1 SGHVS and CDR2 FQNEAQ. CDR3 region: CASSTPDRSDTQYF.

This chain links TRBV12-3 or TRBV12-4 with TRBJ2-7; TCRdb proposes TRBD1, but this gene call is untestable without DNA. This CDR3 contains 12 residues. CDR3 loop: CASSPGGFEQYF.

The gene calls are TRBV20-1 and TRBJ2-5. The CDR3 is made up of 15 amino acids. Germline CDR1 is DFQATT and CDR2 is SNEGSKA (reference sequence). The CDR3 reads CSARGWDRYQETQYF.

The CDR3 reads CSARDGQDYGYTF. The chain couples TRBV20-1 to TRBJ1-2; without DNA, the TCRdb call of TRBD1 cannot be checked. This CDR3 region has 13 residues. The V gene's germline CDR1 is DFQATT and CDR2 SNEGSKA (reference sequence).

The chain links TRBV7-9 to TRBJ2-5. The CDR3 is 14 residues long. The germline V gene has CDR1 SEHNR and CDR2 FQNEAQ (reference sequence). CDR3 residues: CASSFLPSQETQYF.

The genes are TRBV10-3 and TRBJ2-5; the TRBD2 assignment by TCRdb is unverifiable without DNA. Germline V lookup: CDR1 ENHRY, CDR2 SYGVKD. The length of the CDR3 is 16 residues. The chain's CDR3 is CAISAVTSGDQETQYF.

This chain links TRBV7-7 with TRBJ2-7; checking the TCRdb D call of TRBD2 is not possible without DNA. The CDR3 has 15 residues. In germline, CDR1 is SSHAT, CDR2 FNYEAQ (reference sequence). CDR3: CASSLGPGPSYEQYF.

V gene TRBV29-1 combines with J gene TRBJ2-1; TCRdb's assignment of TRBD2 cannot be checked, as there is no DNA. The CDR3 runs to 15 residues. CDR1 and CDR2 from the germline V gene are SQVTM and ANQGSEA. Here the CDR3 reads CSVEETKLAWNERFF.

The chain links TRBV7-2 to TRBJ2-3; TCRdb returns TRBD2, unconfirmable since there is no DNA. From germline, CDR1 is SGHTA and CDR2 FQGNSA. The CDR3 has 13 residues. The CDR3 protein is CASNGGVSDTQYF.

CDR3 sequence reads: CASSLLAGNEQFF. The rearrangement uses TRBV7-9 and TRBJ2-1; with no DNA, the TCRdb D assignment of TRBD2 cannot be verified. Looked up from germline, CDR1 is SEHNR and CDR2 is FQNEAQ (reference sequence). CDR3 size: 13 residues.

The chain carries TRBV15 and TRBJ1-4; as DNA is missing, the TRBD1 call by TCRdb cannot be tested. CDR3 size: 13 residues. Germline CDR1 is LNHNV and CDR2 is YYDKDF (reference sequence). The CDR3 loop reads CATSTVTGKKLFF.

The V and J genes are TRBV7-8 and TRBJ2-1; the D call from TCRdb, TRBD1, cannot be confirmed without DNA. The CDR3 totals 17 residues. From germline, CDR1 is SGHVS and CDR2 FQNEAQ. The CDR3 protein is CASSSGTGEVPYNEQFF.

J is TRBJ1-5 and V is TRBV12-3 or TRBV12-4. There are 13 residues in the CDR3. CDR3 protein: CASGIRQDQPQHF.

This sequence joins TRBV7-9 and TRBJ1-2. The CDR3 contains 17 residues. Germline V gene data show CDR1 as SEHNR and CDR2 as FQNEAQ (reference sequence). The CDR3 reads CASSFPPRDSRHYGYTF.

The chain is built from TRBV20-1 and TRBJ1-3. The CDR3 length is 15 residues. CDR1 and CDR2 from the germline V gene are DFQATT and SNEGSKA (reference sequence). The CDR3 is CSAELGSLPGNTIYF.